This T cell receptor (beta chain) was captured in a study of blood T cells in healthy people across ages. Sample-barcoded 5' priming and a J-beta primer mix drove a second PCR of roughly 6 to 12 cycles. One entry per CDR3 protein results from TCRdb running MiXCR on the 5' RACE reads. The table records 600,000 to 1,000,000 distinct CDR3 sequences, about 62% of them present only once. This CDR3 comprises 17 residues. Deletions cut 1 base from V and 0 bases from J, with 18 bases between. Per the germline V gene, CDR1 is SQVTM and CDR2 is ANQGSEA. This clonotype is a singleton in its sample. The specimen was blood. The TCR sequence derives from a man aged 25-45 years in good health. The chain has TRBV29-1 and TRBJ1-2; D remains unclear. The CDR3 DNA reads TGCAGCGTTGAAGGCGGTCGGGTTCTGGGGACTAACTATGGCTACACCTTC. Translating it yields CSVEGGRVLGTNYGYTF.